One and the same sample provided the 19 T cell receptor beta chains below, sequenced in a study of identical twins. TCRdb passed the 5' RACE reads through MiXCR, listing each CDR3 protein once. This table holds over 550,000 distinct CDR3 sequences, 7.1% found once. The same sample was also used in a study of yellow fever vaccine responses in identical twins.

The sample comprised PBMCs. The receptors stem from a woman aged 18-29 years in good health.

This clonotype was seen a handful of times. This sequence joins TRBV6-5 and TRBJ1-6; D is unclear. Trimming pared 6 bases from V and 7 bases from J, leaving 7 bases between. The CDR3 runs 12 residues. The V gene's germline CDR1 is MNHEY and CDR2 SVGAGI. The CDR3 loop is CASRGRNSPLHF. CDR3 DNA sequence: TGTGCCAGCAGAGGAAGAAATTCACCCCTCCACTTT.

This clonotype was recorded a few times. The rearrangement joins TRBV7-9 to TRBJ2-2, with 7 bases identical to TRBD2. The CDR3 is 14 residues long. After removal of 3 bases from V and 7 bases from J, the junction contained 5 bases not matched to a gene. Germline lookup yields CDR1 SEHNR and CDR2 FQNEAQ (reference sequence). The CDR3 is CASSFREAVGELFF. The CDR3 nucleotides read TGTGCCAGCAGCTTCCGGGAGGCGGTCGGGGAGCTGTTTTTT.

In its sample, this clonotype was seen many times. This chain connects TRBV5-1 to TRBJ2-1; D possibly corresponds to TRBD1 (5 bases). V was pared by 0 bases and J by 0 bases, with 10 bases between. CDR1 is SGHRS, CDR2 YFSETQ, per germline. The CDR3 is 16 residues long. The CDR3: CASSLGGPSSYNEQFF. The CDR3 region has the DNA TGCGCCAGCAGCTTGGGGGGCCCCAGCTCCTACAATGAGCAGTTCTTC.

There are a few counts of this clonotype. J is TRBJ2-5 and V is TRBV9; D might be TRBD2 (5 bases). Germline CDR1 reads SGDLS; CDR2 reads YYNGEE. The CDR3 runs 15 residues. The V gene lost 2 bases and the J gene lost 3 bases, with 14 bases spanning the gap. The CDR3 region is CASSVGRLEEETQYF. The CDR3 DNA reads TGTGCCAGCAGCGTCGGTCGACTGGAGGAAGAGACCCAGTACTTC.

This clonotype has just a few counts. The chain is built from TRBV20-1 and TRBJ1-5, with 8 bases aligning to TRBD1. V trimming: 3 bases; J trimming: 2 bases; junction bases outside the gene matches: 12. The CDR3 runs 17 residues. Germline V gives CDR1 DFQATT, CDR2 SNEGSKA (reference sequence). The DNA of the CDR3 is TGCAGTGCTAGGAACCTCCAGGGGGCGCGGGGCAATCAGCCCCAGCATTTT. Its protein product is CSARNLQGARGNQPQHF.

The genes are TRBV12-3 or TRBV12-4 and TRBJ1-2; TRBD1 is a possible D gene (6 bases). This CDR3 is 14 amino acids long. The V and J ends lost 7 bases and 7 bases respectively, with 19 bases between them. The CDR3 sequence: CASTPTIHRVGYTF. CDR3 DNA sequence: TGTGCCAGCACCCCGACGATACACAGGGTTGGCTACACCTTC.

This clonotype has at least ten counts. The chain joins TRBV20-1 to TRBJ2-3; D unresolved. Trimming removed 3 bases from V and 1 base from J, with 5 bases in between. Germline CDR1 is DFQATT and CDR2 is SNEGSKA (reference sequence). The CDR3 contains 12 residues. The CDR3 region is CSARGRTDTQYF. DNA of the CDR3: TGCAGTGCTAGGGGTCGCACAGATACGCAGTATTTT.

The chain is built from TRBV7-8 and TRBJ1-2; D is possibly TRBD1 (5 bases). In germline, CDR1 is SGHVS, CDR2 FQNEAQ. V gave up 6 bases and J gave up 5 bases, with 16 bases separating them. There are 14 residues in the CDR3. The CDR3 here is CASSLAGEPYGYTF. Written as DNA, the CDR3 is TGTGCCAGCAGTCTCGCGGGGGAGCCATATGGCTACACCTTC.

The rearrangement uses TRBV6-5 and TRBJ1-1, with a tentative D call TRBD1 (6 bases). Trimming shortened V by 0 bases and J by 4 bases, and 12 bases separated the two germline ends. Germline assignment: CDR1 MNHEY and CDR2 SVGAGI. The CDR3 spans 15 residues. This CDR3 reads CASSYSGGVGTEAFF. For the CDR3, the DNA is TGTGCCAGCAGTTACTCAGGGGGTGTCGGCACTGAAGCTTTCTTT.

The chain is built from TRBV6-2 or TRBV6-3 and TRBJ2-1, with unresolved D. Trimming took off 6 bases at V and 7 bases at J, with 10 bases between the two ends. The V gene's germline CDR1 is MNHEY and CDR2 SVGEGT. CDR3 length: 12 amino acids. CDR3 bases: TGTGCCAGCAGCTCGGCCATAAATGAGCAGTTCTTC. Translation: CASSSAINEQFF.

J is TRBJ2-1 and V is TRBV18, with 9 bases aligning to TRBD2. V lost 2 bases, J lost 7 bases, and 9 bases stayed unmatched. CDR3 length: 16 residues. Germline-derived CDR1 and CDR2 are KGHSH and LQKENI. The CDR3 coding sequence is TGTGCCAGCTCACCAGTCGCGGGGGGGCCGGGGAATGAGCAGTTCTTC. Amino acids: CASSPVAGGPGNEQFF.

The chain links TRBV5-1 to TRBJ2-1; D is uncertain. The length of the CDR3 is 13 residues. Trimming shortened V by 0 bases and J by 5 bases, and 6 bases separated the two germline ends. From germline, CDR1 is SGHRS and CDR2 YFSETQ. CDR3 in DNA: TGCGCCAGCAGCTTGGAGACCCACAATGAGCAGTTCTTC. Protein sequence: CASSLETHNEQFF.

The CDR3 sequence: CASRGQGAGKRLVEAFF. The DNA of the CDR3 is TGTGCCAGCAGGGGACAGGGGGCCGGAAAAAGGTTGGTTGAAGCTTTCTTT. V usage is TRBV12-3 or TRBV12-4 and J usage is TRBJ1-1; TRBD1 agrees at 12 bases. The CDR3 extends over 17 amino acids. The J segment lost 7 bases and the V segment lost 6 bases, leaving 15 bases of the junction unmatched.

This clonotype was counted only a few times. The rearrangement links TRBV5-1 to TRBJ2-1, with D perhaps TRBD2 (6 bases). The V gene lost 5 bases and the J gene lost 4 bases, with 19 bases spanning the gap. CDR1 is SGHRS and CDR2 is YFSETQ in the germline V gene. This CDR3 spans 16 amino acids. CDR3 bases: TGCGCCAGCAGTTCACCTTTCGCGGGGAATTACAATGAGCAGTTCTTC. It encodes CASSSPFAGNYNEQFF.

This clonotype was found a few times. The CDR3 spells CASSWGSIQETQYF. The CDR3 DNA reads TGTGCCAGCAGTTGGGGGAGTATCCAAGAGACCCAGTACTTC. V gene TRBV28 combines with J gene TRBJ2-5; D may correspond to TRBD1 or TRBD2 (5 bases each). The CDR3 is 14 residues long. Germline V gene data show CDR1 as MDHEN and CDR2 as SYDVKM. The germline V and J ends were trimmed by 4 bases and 1 base, with 10 bases remaining between them.

This clonotype was observed many times. V is TRBV12-3 or TRBV12-4 and J is TRBJ2-1; TRBD2 aligns across 9 bases. This CDR3 has 17 amino acids. The junction had 10 bases not matched to a gene; V was cut back by 6 bases and J by 1 base. The DNA of the CDR3 is TGTGCCAGCAGCCACTACCTGACTAGCGGATCCTACAATGAGCAGTTCTTC. Translation: CASSHYLTSGSYNEQFF.

The rearrangement links TRBV2 to TRBJ2-5, with 10 bases identical to TRBD1. The V gene's germline CDR1 is SNHLY and CDR2 FYNNEI. This CDR3 spans 16 amino acids. J lost 5 bases, V lost 3 bases, and 9 bases had no gene match. CDR3 loop: CASSESRDRGWETQYF. DNA of the CDR3: TGTGCCAGCAGTGAGAGTCGGGACAGGGGTTGGGAGACCCAGTACTTC.

This clonotype was seen many times. The V call is TRBV5-1, the J call TRBJ1-1; the D gene is possibly TRBD1 (5 bases). CDR1 is SGHRS and CDR2 is YFSETQ in the germline V gene. This CDR3 is built from 15 residues. V was cut by 0 bases and J by 0 bases, with 9 bases left in between. The CDR3: CASSLGDPVNTEAFF. CDR3 nucleotides: TGCGCCAGCAGCTTGGGGGACCCAGTGAACACTGAAGCTTTCTTT.

In this sample, this clonotype turned up many times. The J gene is TRBJ2-7, the V gene TRBV18, with a tentative D call TRBD1 (7 bases). The CDR3 is 12 residues long. Germline CDR1 and CDR2: KGHSH and LQKENI. V gave up 3 bases and J gave up 6 bases, with 9 bases separating them. CDR3 coding DNA: TGTGCCAGCTCACCCCAGGGGGGCGAGCAGTACTTC. Amino acid sequence: CASSPQGGEQYF.